This T cell receptor beta chain was sequenced in a study of cytomegalovirus exposure and HLA in healthy donors. With 60 Vbeta and 13 Jbeta primers, the PCR was carried out. Data came from immunoSEQ multiplex PCR; TCRdb stores just in-frame clones and leaves some out. The data hold over 200,000 clones, with 70% observed a single time. There are 15 residues in the CDR3. Losses at the gene ends were 3 bases for V and 5 bases for J; bases not matched to a gene: 9. Germline CDR1 reads SGHRS; CDR2 reads YFSETQ. Sequencing was performed on PBMCs. This receptor was taken from a man aged 35 to 55 in good health and CMV-seropositive. The chain combines TRBV5-1 with TRBJ2-3, with TRBD2 matching over 7 bases. In nucleotides, the CDR3 is TGCGCCAGCAGCTCCCTCGGACTAGGAATAGATACGCAGTATTTT. Amino acid sequence: CASSSLGLGIDTQYF.